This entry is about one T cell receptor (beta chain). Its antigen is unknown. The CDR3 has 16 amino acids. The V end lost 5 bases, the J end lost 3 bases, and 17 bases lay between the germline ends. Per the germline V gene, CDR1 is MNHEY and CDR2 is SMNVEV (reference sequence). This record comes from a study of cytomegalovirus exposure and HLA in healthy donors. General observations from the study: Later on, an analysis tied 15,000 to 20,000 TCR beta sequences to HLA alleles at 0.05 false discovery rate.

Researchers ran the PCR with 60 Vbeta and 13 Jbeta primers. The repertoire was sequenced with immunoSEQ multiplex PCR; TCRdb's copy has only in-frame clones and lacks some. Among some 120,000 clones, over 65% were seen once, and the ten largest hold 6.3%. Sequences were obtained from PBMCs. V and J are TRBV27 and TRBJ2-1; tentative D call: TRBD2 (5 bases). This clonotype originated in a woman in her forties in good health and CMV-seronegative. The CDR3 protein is CASSAVRGRGYNEQFF. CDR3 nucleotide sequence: TGTGCCAGCAGTGCAGTCAGAGGACGGGGCTACAATGAGCAGTTCTTC.